This paragraph covers one T cell receptor beta chain sequence. The antigen is not known. TCRdb re-derived calls from the reads in MiXCR, one entry per CDR3 protein. Among roughly 230,000 distinct CDR3 sequences listed, 22% were seen once. This entry comes from a study of T cell repertoires in cytomegalovirus infection. Across the whole study: Public TCR beta signatures indicated both CMV infection and matching HLA type. Study-wide results and caveats: Predominance within the ex vivo response was attributable to HLA-C-restricted CMV-specific TCR beta clonotypes.

The CDR3 is 13 residues long. Germline V gives CDR1 DFQATT, CDR2 SNEGSKA (reference sequence). Sequencing was performed on CD8+ T cells from PBMCs. V usage is TRBV20-1 and J usage is TRBJ2-7, with 9 bases fitting TRBD1. This receptor was identified in a human donor in good health (CMV status not recorded). Some clones in this sample may be carry-over from other donors' samples. The CDR3 protein is CSARDRAFYEQYF. The CDR3 bases are TGCAGCGCGCGGGACAGGGCCTTCTACGAGCAGTACTTC.